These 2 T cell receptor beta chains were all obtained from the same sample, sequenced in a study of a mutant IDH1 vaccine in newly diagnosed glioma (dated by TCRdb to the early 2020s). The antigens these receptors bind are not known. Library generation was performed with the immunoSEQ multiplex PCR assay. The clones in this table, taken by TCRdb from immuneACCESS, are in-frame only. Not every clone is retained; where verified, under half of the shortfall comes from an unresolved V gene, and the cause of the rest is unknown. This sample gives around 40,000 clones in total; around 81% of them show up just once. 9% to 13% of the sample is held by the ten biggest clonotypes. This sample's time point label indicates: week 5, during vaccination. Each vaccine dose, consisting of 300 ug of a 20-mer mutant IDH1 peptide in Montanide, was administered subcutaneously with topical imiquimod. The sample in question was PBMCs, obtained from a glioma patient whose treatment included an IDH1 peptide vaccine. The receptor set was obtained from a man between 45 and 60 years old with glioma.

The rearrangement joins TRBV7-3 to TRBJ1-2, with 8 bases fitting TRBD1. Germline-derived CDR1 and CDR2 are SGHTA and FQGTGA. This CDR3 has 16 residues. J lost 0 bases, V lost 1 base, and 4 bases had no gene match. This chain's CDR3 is CASSLKQGAANYGYTF. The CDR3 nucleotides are TGTGCCAGCAGCTTAAAGCAGGGGGCGGCTAACTATGGCTACACCTTC.

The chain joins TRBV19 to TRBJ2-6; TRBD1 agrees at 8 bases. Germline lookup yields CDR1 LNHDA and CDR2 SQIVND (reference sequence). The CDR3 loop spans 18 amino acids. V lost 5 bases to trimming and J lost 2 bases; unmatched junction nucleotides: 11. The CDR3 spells CASSFPGQAPAGANVLTF. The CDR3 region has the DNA TGTGCCAGTAGTTTTCCGGGACAGGCTCCGGCTGGGGCCAACGTCCTGACTTTC.